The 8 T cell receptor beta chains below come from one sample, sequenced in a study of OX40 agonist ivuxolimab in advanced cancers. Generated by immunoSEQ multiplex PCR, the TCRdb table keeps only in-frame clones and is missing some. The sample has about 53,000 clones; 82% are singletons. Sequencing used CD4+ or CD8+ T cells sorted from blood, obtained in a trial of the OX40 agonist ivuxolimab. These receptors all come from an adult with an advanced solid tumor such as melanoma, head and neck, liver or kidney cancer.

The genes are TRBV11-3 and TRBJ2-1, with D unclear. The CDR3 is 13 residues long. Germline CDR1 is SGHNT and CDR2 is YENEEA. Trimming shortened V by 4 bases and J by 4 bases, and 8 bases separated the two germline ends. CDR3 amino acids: CASSSPAYNEQFF. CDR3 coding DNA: TGTGCCAGCAGCTCGCCGGCTTACAATGAGCAGTTCTTC.

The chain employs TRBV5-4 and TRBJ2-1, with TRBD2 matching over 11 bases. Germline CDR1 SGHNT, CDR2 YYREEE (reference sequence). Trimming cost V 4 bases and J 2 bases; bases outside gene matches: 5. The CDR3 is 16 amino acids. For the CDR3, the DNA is TGTGCCAGCAGCGACGGGACTAGCGGCACCTACAATGAGCAGTTCTTC. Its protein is CASSDGTSGTYNEQFF.

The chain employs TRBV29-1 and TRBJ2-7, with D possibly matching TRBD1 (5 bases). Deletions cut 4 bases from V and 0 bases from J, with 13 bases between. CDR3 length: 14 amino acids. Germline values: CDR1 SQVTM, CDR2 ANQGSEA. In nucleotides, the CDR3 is TGCAGCGTTGGTCAGGGCCTCAGCTCCTACGAGCAGTACTTC. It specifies CSVGQGLSSYEQYF.

The CDR3 bases are TGTGCCAGCAGTCCCGCGACTAGCGGGAGTTATCTCTCCTACGAGCAGTACTTC. Protein product: CASSPATSGSYLSYEQYF. V gene TRBV7-2 combines with J gene TRBJ2-7; the match to TRBD2 covers 12 bases. Per germline, CDR1 SGHTA and CDR2 FQGNSA. The junction had 12 bases not matched to a gene; V was cut back by 6 bases and J by 0 bases. The CDR3 extends over 18 amino acids.

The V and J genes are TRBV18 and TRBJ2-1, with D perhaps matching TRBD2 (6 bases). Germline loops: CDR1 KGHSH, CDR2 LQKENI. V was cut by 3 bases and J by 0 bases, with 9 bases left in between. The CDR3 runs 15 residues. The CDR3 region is CASSPSGNSYNEQFF. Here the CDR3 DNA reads TGTGCCAGCTCACCTAGCGGAAACTCCTACAATGAGCAGTTCTTC. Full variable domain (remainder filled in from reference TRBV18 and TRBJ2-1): NAGVMQNPRHLVRRRGQEARLRCSPMKGHSHVYWYRQLPEEGLKFMVYLQKENIIDESGMPKERFSAEFPKEGPSILRIQQVVRGDSAAYFCASSPSGNSYNEQFFGPGTRLTVL.

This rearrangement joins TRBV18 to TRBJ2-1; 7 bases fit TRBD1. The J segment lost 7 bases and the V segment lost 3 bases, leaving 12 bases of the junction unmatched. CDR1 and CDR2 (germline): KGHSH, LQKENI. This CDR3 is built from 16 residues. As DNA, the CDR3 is TGTGCCAGCTCACCCCCAACAGGGGTTTATGGGAATGAGCAGTTCTTC. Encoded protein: CASSPPTGVYGNEQFF.

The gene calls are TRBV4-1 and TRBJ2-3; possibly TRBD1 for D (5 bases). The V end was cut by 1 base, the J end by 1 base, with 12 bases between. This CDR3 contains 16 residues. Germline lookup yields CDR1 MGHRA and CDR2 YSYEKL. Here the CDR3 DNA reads TGCGCCAGCAGCCAAGGAGCAGGGAAGGGCACAGATACGCAGTATTTT. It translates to CASSQGAGKGTDTQYF.

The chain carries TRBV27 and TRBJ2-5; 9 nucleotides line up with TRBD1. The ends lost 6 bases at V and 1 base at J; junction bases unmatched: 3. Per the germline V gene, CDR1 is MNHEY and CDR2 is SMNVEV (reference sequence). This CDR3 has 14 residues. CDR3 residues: CASRRDRVQETQYF. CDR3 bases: TGTGCCAGCAGGCGGGACAGGGTCCAAGAGACCCAGTACTTC.